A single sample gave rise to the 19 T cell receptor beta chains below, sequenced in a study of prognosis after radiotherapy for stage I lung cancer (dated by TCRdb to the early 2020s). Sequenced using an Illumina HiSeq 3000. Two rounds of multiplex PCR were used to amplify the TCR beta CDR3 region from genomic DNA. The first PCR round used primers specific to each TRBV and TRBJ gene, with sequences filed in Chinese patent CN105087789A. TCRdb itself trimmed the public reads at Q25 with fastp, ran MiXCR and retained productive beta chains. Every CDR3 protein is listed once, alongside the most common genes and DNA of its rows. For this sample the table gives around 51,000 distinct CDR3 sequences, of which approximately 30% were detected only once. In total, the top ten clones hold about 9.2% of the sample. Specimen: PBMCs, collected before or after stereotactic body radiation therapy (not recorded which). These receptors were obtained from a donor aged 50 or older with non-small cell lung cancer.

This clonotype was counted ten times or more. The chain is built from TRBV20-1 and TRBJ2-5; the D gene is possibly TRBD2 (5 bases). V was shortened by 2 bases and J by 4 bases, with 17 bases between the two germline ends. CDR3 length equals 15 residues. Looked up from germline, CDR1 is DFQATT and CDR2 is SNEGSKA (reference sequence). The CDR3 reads CSARPLGSDIETQYF. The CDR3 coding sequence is TGCAGTGCTAGACCTCTCGGTAGCGATATAGAGACCCAGTACTTC.

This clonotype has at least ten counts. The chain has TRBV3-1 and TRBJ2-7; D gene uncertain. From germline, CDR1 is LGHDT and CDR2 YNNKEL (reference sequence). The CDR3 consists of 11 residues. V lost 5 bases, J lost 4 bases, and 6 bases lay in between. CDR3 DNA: TGTGCCAGCAGCTCGTTATACGAGCAGTACTTC. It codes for CASSSLYEQYF.

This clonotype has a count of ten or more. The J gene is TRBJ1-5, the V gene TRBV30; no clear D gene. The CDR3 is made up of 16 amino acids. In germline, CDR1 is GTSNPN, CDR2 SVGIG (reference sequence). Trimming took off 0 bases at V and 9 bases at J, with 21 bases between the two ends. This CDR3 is CAWSVRGRGGGRPQHF. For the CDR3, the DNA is TGTGCCTGGAGTGTACGAGGGCGCGGTGGTGGACGGCCCCAGCATTTT.

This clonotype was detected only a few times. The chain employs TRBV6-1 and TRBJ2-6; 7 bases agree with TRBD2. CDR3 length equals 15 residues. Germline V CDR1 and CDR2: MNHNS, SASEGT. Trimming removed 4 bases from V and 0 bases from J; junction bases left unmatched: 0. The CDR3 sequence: CASSGTSSGANVLTF. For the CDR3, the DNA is TGTGCCAGCAGTGGGACTAGCTCTGGGGCCAACGTCCTGACTTTC.

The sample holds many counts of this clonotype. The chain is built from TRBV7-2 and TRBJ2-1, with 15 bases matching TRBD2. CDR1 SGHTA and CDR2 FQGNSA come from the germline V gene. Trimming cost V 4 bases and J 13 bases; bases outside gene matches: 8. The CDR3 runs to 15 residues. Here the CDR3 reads CASSSGLAGGPYQFF. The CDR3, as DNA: TGTGCCAGCAGCTCCGGACTAGCGGGAGGGCCTTACCAGTTCTTC. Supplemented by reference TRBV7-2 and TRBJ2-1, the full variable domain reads GAGVSQSPSNKVTEKGKDVELRCDPISGHTALYWYRQSLGQGLEFLIYFQGNSAPDKSGLPSDRFSAERTGGSVSTLTIQRTQQEDSAVYLCASSSGLAGGPYQFFGPGTRLTVL.

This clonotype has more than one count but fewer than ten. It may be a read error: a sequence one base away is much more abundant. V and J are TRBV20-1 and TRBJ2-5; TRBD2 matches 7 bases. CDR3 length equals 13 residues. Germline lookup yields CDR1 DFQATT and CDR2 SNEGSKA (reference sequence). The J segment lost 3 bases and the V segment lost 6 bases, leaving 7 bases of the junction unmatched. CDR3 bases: TGCAGTGCCCTACCGACTAGCAAAGAGACCCAGTACTTC. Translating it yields CSALPTSKETQYF.

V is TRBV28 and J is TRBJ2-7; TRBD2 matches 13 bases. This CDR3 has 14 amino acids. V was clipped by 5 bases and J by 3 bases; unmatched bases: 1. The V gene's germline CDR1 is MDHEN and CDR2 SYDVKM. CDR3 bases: TGTGCCAGCAGTGGGACTAGCGGGAACTACGAGCAGTACTTC. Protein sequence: CASSGTSGNYEQYF. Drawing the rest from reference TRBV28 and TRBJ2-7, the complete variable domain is DVKVTQSSRYLVKRTGEKVFLECVQDMDHENMFWYRQDPGLGLRLIYFSYDVKMKEKGDIPEGYSVSREKKERFSLILESASTNQTSMYLCASSGTSGNYEQYFGPGTRLTVT.

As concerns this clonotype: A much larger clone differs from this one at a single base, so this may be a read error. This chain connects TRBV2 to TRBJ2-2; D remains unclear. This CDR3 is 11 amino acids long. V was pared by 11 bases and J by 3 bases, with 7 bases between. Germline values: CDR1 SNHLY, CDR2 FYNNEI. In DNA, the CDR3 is TGTGCCGGGGTGGACACCGGGGAGCTGTTTTTT. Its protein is CAGVDTGELFF.

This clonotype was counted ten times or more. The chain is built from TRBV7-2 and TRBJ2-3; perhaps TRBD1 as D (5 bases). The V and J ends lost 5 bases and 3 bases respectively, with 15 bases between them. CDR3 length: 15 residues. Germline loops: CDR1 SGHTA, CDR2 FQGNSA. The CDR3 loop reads CASSPSRAWTDTQYF. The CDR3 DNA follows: TGTGCCAGCAGCCCCTCCAGGGCCTGGACAGATACGCAGTATTTT.

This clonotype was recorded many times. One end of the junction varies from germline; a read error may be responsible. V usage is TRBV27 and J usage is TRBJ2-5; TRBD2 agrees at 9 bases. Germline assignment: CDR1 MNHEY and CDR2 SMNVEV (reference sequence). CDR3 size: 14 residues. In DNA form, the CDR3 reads TGTGCCAGCAGTTTACTAGCGGGAACAGAGATCCAGTACTTC. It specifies CASSLLAGTEIQYF.

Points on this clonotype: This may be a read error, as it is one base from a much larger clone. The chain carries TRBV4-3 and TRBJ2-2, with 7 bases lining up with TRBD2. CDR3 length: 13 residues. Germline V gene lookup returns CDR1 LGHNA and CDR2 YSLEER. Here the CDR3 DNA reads TGCGCCAGCGGAAGCGGGAACAACGGGGAGCTGTTTTTT. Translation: CASGSGNNGELFF.

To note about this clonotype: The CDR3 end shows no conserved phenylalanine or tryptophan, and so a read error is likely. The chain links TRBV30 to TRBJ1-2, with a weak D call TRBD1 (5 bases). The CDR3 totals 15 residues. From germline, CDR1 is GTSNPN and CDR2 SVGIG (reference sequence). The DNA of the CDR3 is TGTGCCTGGAGTGTACTAGCAGGGAAAGGCTATTGCTACACCCTC. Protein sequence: CAWSVLAGKGYCYTL.

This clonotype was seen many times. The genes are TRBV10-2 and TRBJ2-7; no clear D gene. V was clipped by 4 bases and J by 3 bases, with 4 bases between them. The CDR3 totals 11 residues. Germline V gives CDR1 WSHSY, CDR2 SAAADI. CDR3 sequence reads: CASSGGYEQYF. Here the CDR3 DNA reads TGCGCCAGCAGTGGGGGCTACGAGCAGTACTTC.

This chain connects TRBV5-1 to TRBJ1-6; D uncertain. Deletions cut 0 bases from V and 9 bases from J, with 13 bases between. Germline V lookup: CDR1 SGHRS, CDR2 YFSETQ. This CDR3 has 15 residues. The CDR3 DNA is TGCGCCAGCAGCTTGGCGCCTCCTTCTTTTTCACCCCTCCACTTT. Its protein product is CASSLAPPSFSPLHF.

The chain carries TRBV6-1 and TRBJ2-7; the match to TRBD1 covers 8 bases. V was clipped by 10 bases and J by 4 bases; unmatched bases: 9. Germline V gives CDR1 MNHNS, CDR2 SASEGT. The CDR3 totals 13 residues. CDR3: CATKTGGPYEQYF. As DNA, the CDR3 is TGTGCCACCAAAACAGGGGGGCCATACGAGCAGTACTTC.

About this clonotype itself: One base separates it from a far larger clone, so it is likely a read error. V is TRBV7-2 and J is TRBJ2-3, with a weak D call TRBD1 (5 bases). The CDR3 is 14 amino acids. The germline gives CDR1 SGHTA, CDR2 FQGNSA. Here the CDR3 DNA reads TGTGCCATCAGCCTAGACAGAGAACCAGATACGCAGTATTTT. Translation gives CAISLDREPDTQYF.

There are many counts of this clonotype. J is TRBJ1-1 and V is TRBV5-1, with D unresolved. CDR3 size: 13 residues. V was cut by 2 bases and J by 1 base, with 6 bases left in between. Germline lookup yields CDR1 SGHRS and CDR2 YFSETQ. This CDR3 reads CASSFDENTEAFF. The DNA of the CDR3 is TGCGCCAGCAGCTTTGACGAGAACACTGAAGCTTTCTTT.

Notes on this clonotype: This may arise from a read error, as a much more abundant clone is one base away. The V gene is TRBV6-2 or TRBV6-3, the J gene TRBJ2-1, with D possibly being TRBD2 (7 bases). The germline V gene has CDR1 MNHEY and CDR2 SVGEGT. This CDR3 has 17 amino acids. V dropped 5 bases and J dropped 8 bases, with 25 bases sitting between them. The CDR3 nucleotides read TGTGCCAGCAGTCCTTGGGGGCCAGCGGGGAAAGGCGATGAGCAGTTCTTC. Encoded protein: CASSPWGPAGKGDEQFF.

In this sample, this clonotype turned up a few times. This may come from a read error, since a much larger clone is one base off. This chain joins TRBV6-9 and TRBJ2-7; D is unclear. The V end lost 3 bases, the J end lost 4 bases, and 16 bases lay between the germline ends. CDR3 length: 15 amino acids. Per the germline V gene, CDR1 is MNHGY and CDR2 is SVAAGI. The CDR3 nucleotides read TGTGCCAGCAGTTACAGGTGTCGCCCTCAATACGAGCAGTACTTC. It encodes CASSYRCRPQYEQYF.